A selection of T cell receptor beta chains follows, all from one sample in a study of shared clonotypes between healthy human individuals. Profiled with immunoSEQ multiplex PCR; TCRdb holds only in-frame clones, not every one. The repertoire consists of some 700,000 clones, with roughly 88% occurring once and the leading ten covering 34%. The specimen was memory CD8+ T cells from PBMCs. These receptors all stem from a man younger than 35 in good health. Some clones in this sample may be carry-over from other donors' samples. CDR3s leave out the opening cysteine and the closing phenylalanine or tryptophan. Clone size is stated in some rows and not others, as once, few, many or a class when expanded.

size | V | CDR3
. | TRBV5-6 | ASSFPQWNTGELF
. | TRBV28 | ASRAARLNTGELF
. | TRBV11-3 | ASSQGDFSREQY
. | TRBV9 | ASSPAAWYSGRPTDTQY
. | TRBV7-2 | ASGGRSYEQY
. | TRBV28 | ASSYSDVYEQY
. | TRBV25-1 | ASSEYSTGEKLF
. | TRBV7-3 | ASSLLAGGLYNEQF
. | TRBV19 | ASSLRLAGDGGSSYNEQF
few | TRBV15 | ATSREGWGGQPQH
once | TRBV19 | ATLRRGAVDGYT
. | TRBV6-5 | ATLGPGGASYGYT
. | TRBV9 | ASSYSTGSGELF
. | TRBV5-5 | ASSTNVITGTGGNEQY
. | TRBV28 | ASSRPAKRQGHSYEQY
. | TRBV5-6 | ASSLAGVVNIQY
. | TRBV18 | ASSQRAVTGIYNEQF
once | TRBV7-2 | ASSLTGTGGPPTGYT
. | TRBV10-3 | AISNPPSGINRGQF
. | TRBV13 | ASSFARGANEKLF
. | TRBV9 | ASSVELAGGDEQF
. | TRBV7-3 | ASSPREGRTGELF
few | TRBV7-2 | ASSQRGRAPYNEQF
once | TRBV5-1 | ASSLSASSYNEQF
once | TRBV10-3 | AISESRGEETQY
. | TRBV29-1 | SVEDRDRPTYEQY
. | TRBV7-3 | ASSLVGGLPTDTQY
. | TRBV18 | ASSPSGSGSYEQY